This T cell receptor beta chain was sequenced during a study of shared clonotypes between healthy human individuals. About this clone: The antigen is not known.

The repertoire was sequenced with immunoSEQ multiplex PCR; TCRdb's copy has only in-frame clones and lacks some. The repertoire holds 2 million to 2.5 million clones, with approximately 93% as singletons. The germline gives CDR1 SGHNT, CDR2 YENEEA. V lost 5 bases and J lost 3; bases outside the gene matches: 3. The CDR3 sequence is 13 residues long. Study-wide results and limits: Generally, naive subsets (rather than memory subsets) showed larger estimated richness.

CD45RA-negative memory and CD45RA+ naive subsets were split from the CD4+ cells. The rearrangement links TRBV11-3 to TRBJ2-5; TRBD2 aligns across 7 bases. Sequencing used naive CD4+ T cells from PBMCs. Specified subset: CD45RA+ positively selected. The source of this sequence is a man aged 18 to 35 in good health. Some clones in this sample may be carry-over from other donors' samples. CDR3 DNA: TGTGCCAGCAGCGCCGCGGGAGAAGAGACCCAGTACTTC. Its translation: CASSAAGEETQYF.